Below, 12 T cell receptor beta chains from the same sample are listed, as sequenced in a study of cytomegalovirus exposure and HLA in healthy donors. The study ran its PCR with 60 Vbeta and 13 Jbeta primers. Method: immunoSEQ multiplex PCR; TCRdb's copy keeps in-frame clones and lacks some. This sample carries 90,000 to 150,000 clones, over 65% of them seen once, and the ten largest clones take 3.3%. The sequencing sample was made of PBMCs. These receptors all come from a woman aged 25 to 39 in good health and CMV-seropositive.

V gene TRBV5-4 combines with J gene TRBJ1-2; possible D gene TRBD1, 6 bases. Trimming removed 9 bases from V and 4 bases from J, with 16 bases in between. This CDR3 has 13 residues. CDR1 and CDR2 from the germline V gene are SGHNT and YYREEE (reference sequence). The CDR3 nucleotides are TGTGCCACCGAACAGGGAACTGGCTATGGCTACACCTTC. This sequence encodes CATEQGTGYGYTF.

The CDR3 DNA sequence: TGTGCCAGCAGCTGGGGCAGCGCCTACGAGCAGTACTTC. Translation: CASSWGSAYEQYF. V and J are TRBV7-9 and TRBJ2-7, with D possibly matching TRBD1 (5 bases). CDR1 is SEHNR, CDR2 FQNEAQ, per germline (reference sequence). The V gene lost 4 bases and the J gene lost 2 bases, with 9 bases spanning the gap. The CDR3 has 13 residues.

This clone was detected ten times or more. V is TRBV4-3 and J is TRBJ2-1, with TRBD2 matching 12 bases. The germline V gene has CDR1 LGHNA and CDR2 YSLEER. V was pared by 2 bases and J by 5 bases, with 4 bases of the junction left unmatched. The CDR3 consists of 16 residues. The CDR3 region is CASSQRTSGDHNEQFF. The CDR3 DNA reads as TGCGCCAGCAGCCAACGGACTAGCGGGGACCACAATGAGCAGTTCTTC.

The CDR3: CASTRSGVNTGELFF. In DNA, the CDR3 is TGTGCCAGCACCCGGTCGGGGGTAAACACCGGGGAGCTGTTTTTT. V gene TRBV25-1 combines with J gene TRBJ2-2, with D maybe TRBD2 (6 bases). CDR3 length: 15 residues. Germline loops: CDR1 MGHDK, CDR2 SYGVNS. V was clipped by 7 bases and J by 2 bases, with 14 bases between them.

The sample holds a few counts of this clone. V usage is TRBV27 and J usage is TRBJ2-7, with D unresolved. The CDR3 length is 14 residues. Trimming took off 0 bases at V and 3 bases at J, with 9 bases between the two ends. Germline V gene data show CDR1 as MNHEY and CDR2 as SMNVEV (reference sequence). The CDR3 loop reads CASSLSPHNYEQYF. As DNA, the CDR3 is TGTGCCAGCAGTTTATCCCCCCACAACTACGAGCAGTACTTC.

CDR3 nucleotide sequence: TGTGCCAGCAGCTTCCGGGACAGGGGCAATCAGCCCCAGCATTTT. Its protein product is CASSFRDRGNQPQHF. This chain uses TRBV5-6 with TRBJ1-5; 9 nucleotides match TRBD1. The CDR3 spans 15 residues. The germline V gene has CDR1 SGHDT and CDR2 YYEEEE. Trimming took 2 bases from V and 2 from J; bases not matched to a gene: 2. Using reference TRBV5-6 and TRBJ1-5 for the parts outside the CDR3, the full variable domain is DAGVTQSPTHLIKTRGQQVTLRCSPKSGHDTVSWYQQALGQGPQFIFQYYEEEERQRGNFPDRFSGHQFPNYSSELNVNALLLGDSALYLCASSFRDRGNQPQHFGDGTRLSIL.

The chain carries TRBV5-1 and TRBJ2-5; the D gene is possibly TRBD1 (9 bases). V was shortened by 6 bases and J by 1 base, with 19 bases between the two germline ends. The CDR3 sequence is 16 residues long. Germline assignment: CDR1 SGHRS and CDR2 YFSETQ. The CDR3 DNA follows: TGCGCCAGCACCCCGGGGGGGACAGGGTTCCAAGAGACCCAGTACTTC. Translating it yields CASTPGGTGFQETQYF.

This clone came up a few times. The chain joins TRBV25-1 to TRBJ2-2; 14 nucleotides agree with TRBD2. V was clipped by 3 bases and J by 6 bases; unmatched bases: 6. CDR1 and CDR2 from the germline V gene are MGHDK and SYGVNS. The CDR3 is made up of 17 amino acids. The CDR3 reads CASSDRLAGGPPGELFF. CDR3 coding DNA: TGTGCCAGCAGTGATCGACTAGCGGGGGGGCCACCCGGGGAGCTGTTTTTT.

The CDR3 loop is CASAVTAYSPLHF. The CDR3 DNA follows: TGTGCCAGCGCCGTGACTGCGTATTCACCCCTCCACTTT. The V gene is TRBV6-4, the J gene TRBJ1-6; no reliable D call. The CDR3 is 13 residues long. Trimming stripped 8 bases from V and 8 bases from J, with 13 bases between. In germline, CDR1 is MRHNA, CDR2 SNTAGT.

This clone turned up a few times. The chain combines TRBV7-2 with TRBJ1-3; possibly TRBD1 for D (5 bases). From germline, CDR1 is SGHTA and CDR2 FQGNSA. This CDR3 is 17 amino acids long. V was pared by 5 bases and J by 0 bases, with 17 bases between. CDR3 region: CASSPHRAGASGNTIYF. DNA of the CDR3: TGTGCCAGCAGCCCCCATCGGGCTGGGGCCTCTGGAAACACCATATATTTT.

This sequence joins TRBV14 and TRBJ2-1, with D tentatively TRBD1 (5 bases). Looked up from germline, CDR1 is SGHDN and CDR2 is FVKESK. This CDR3 is 15 amino acids long. V gave up 0 bases and J gave up 4 bases, with 10 bases separating them. Written as DNA, the CDR3 is TGTGCCAGCAGCCAAGAGGGGCAGGGTTACAATGAGCAGTTCTTC. Its protein product is CASSQEGQGYNEQFF.

The chain combines TRBV7-7 with TRBJ2-5; 9 bases are a match to TRBD1. With V trimmed by 4 bases and J by 2 bases, 2 bases remained unmatched. This CDR3 is 14 amino acids long. Germline V gene data show CDR1 as SSHAT and CDR2 as FNYEAQ (reference sequence). DNA for the CDR3: TGTGCCAGCAGCTCCGGGACAGGGCAAGAGACCCAGTACTTC. Translating gives CASSSGTGQETQYF.